The sequence of this T cell receptor beta chain was determined in a study of T cell changes during pregnancy in multiple sclerosis. V dropped 7 bases and J dropped 8 bases, with 9 bases sitting between them. Germline loops: CDR1 MNHEY, CDR2 SMNVEV (reference sequence). This CDR3 is built from 11 residues. Clones were sequenced by immunoSEQ multiplex PCR, and TCRdb holds only the in-frame ones, with some missing. The table lists tens of thousands of clones, roughly nine tenths of them singletons. The sample was CD8+ T cells from peripheral blood mononuclear cells, taken in the second trimester of pregnancy. The chain carries TRBV27 and TRBJ2-1, with D maybe TRBD2 (5 bases). The TCR was taken from a female donor with multiple sclerosis, enrolled in a pregnancy study. CDR3 nucleotide sequence: TGTGCCAGCAAATCGGGGTATGAGCAGTTCTTC. It codes for CASKSGYEQFF.